This TCR beta chain appears in the sequencing data of a study of T cells in Graves' hyperthyroidism and ophthalmopathy. Whole-study findings and limits: Before onset, by a median of approximately 6.8 months, the model predicted ophthalmopathy. Ophthalmopathy could be told apart from stable hyperthyroidism with a 13 V-J model.

Comment on this clonotype: The target antigen is unknown.

Patients with uncontrolled infections, other autoimmune diseases, pregnancy or lactation were excluded. This CDR3 has 16 residues. Germline V gene data show CDR1 as SGHRS and CDR2 as YFSETQ. After removal of 1 base from V and 2 bases from J, the junction contained 5 bases not matched to a gene. RNA transcripts provided the source from which TCR beta CDR3 regions were amplified. HTBI primers were employed in a first-round RT-PCR of the TCR CDR3. TCRdb recomputed calls from the multiplex PCR reads with MiXCR, one row per CDR3 protein. The repertoire includes approximately 380,000 distinct CDR3 sequences, approximately 17% of them detected once, and around 40% sits in the top ten.

This chain connects TRBV5-1 to TRBJ2-2, with 7 bases matching TRBD1. The receptor comes from a young man with Graves' ophthalmopathy. Sequencing was performed on blood. The CDR3 region is CASSLLGTANTGELFF. As DNA, the CDR3 is TGCGCCAGCAGCTTGTTAGGGACAGCCAACACCGGGGAGCTGTTTTTT.